The next 28 T cell receptor beta chains were all read from a single sample in a study of graft-versus-host responses after intestinal transplantation. Only in-frame clones appear in the TCRdb table, and some are missing; sequencing was by immunoSEQ multiplex PCR. The table includes around 110,000 clones, 85% to 95% detected once. These receptors' antigens are unknown. The sample in question was unstimulated CD8+ T cells sorted from spleen or lymph node cells, obtained before transplant. The receptors were sampled from a human donor who was the organ donor for an intestinal transplant.

This clone was counted a few times. The CDR3 bases are TGTGCCAGCACCCCCCGGCCACAGGGGGCGTTTTTGTTCCACGAGCAGTACTTC. Protein sequence: CASTPRPQGAFLFHEQYF. J is TRBJ2-7 and V is TRBV27; 9 nucleotides line up with TRBD1. CDR1 and CDR2 (germline): MNHEY, SMNVEV (reference sequence). The CDR3 loop spans 18 amino acids. V gave up 7 bases and J gave up 5 bases; unmatched junction bases: 21.

This chain joins TRBV4-1 and TRBJ2-1; D is perhaps TRBD2 (5 bases). The length of the CDR3 is 17 residues. V lost 4 bases and J lost 1, with 17 bases in between. The germline gives CDR1 MGHRA, CDR2 YSYEKL. The CDR3 spells CASSLLEGVFSYNEQFF. CDR3 in DNA: TGCGCCAGCAGCCTATTAGAGGGAGTATTTTCCTACAATGAGCAGTTCTTC.

In DNA form, the CDR3 reads TGCGCCAGCAGCCGCGAGAAATGGATGGGGGGAAAACTGTTTTTT. The encoded protein is CASSREKWMGGKLFF. This chain connects TRBV4-3 to TRBJ1-4; D perhaps matches TRBD1 (5 bases). With 4 bases removed from V and 10 bases from J, the gap between germline ends came to 19 bases. The germline V gene has CDR1 LGHNA and CDR2 YSLEER. The CDR3 totals 15 residues.

The CDR3 DNA sequence: TGCAGCGTGGCGACCGAGTCGCGTTACACCATATATTTT. It translates to CSVATESRYTIYF. The genes are TRBV29-1 and TRBJ1-3; D is undetermined. The CDR3 spans 13 residues. The germline gives CDR1 SQVTM, CDR2 ANQGSEA. Trimming took off 6 bases at V and 8 bases at J, with 17 bases between the two ends.

The chain carries TRBV2 and TRBJ2-1, with D possibly being TRBD2 (6 bases). Trimming shortened V by 11 bases and J by 3 bases, and 20 bases separated the two germline ends. Germline loops: CDR1 SNHLY, CDR2 FYNNEI. This CDR3 is built from 15 residues. CDR3 coding DNA: TGTGCCCGGAGGGGTTTCCGCCCCCTCTACAATGAGCAGTTCTTC. Its protein is CARRGFRPLYNEQFF.

The CDR3 coding sequence is TGCGCCAGCAGCTCCTTCGACGGAAACACTGAAGCTTTCTTT. Translation gives CASSSFDGNTEAFF. The V gene is TRBV5-1, the J gene TRBJ1-1; D not resolved. V lost 3 bases and J lost 2, with 11 bases in between. Germline values: CDR1 SGHRS, CDR2 YFSETQ. The CDR3 spans 14 residues.

The rearrangement links TRBV4-3 to TRBJ2-5; no clear D gene. Germline CDR1 and CDR2: LGHNA and YSLEER. The CDR3 spans 16 residues. The germline V and J ends were trimmed by 0 bases and 2 bases, with 13 bases remaining between them. This chain's CDR3 is CASSQDFWRTQETQYF. The CDR3, as DNA: TGCGCCAGCAGCCAAGATTTTTGGCGGACGCAAGAGACCCAGTACTTC.

The CDR3 spells CASSLVVPNYRDSEQPQHF. The CDR3 coding sequence is TGTGCCAGCAGCTTAGTCGTACCGAACTACAGGGATTCCGAACAGCCCCAGCATTTT. J is TRBJ1-5 and V is TRBV7-9, with D possibly matching TRBD1 (6 bases). This CDR3 is 19 amino acids long. The ends were cut back, 1 base at V and 7 bases at J, with 26 bases in the middle. CDR1 is SEHNR and CDR2 is FQNEAQ in the germline V gene (reference sequence).

The chain carries TRBV19 and TRBJ1-1, with D possibly TRBD1 on 5 matching bases. CDR3 size: 10 residues. CDR1 is LNHDA and CDR2 is SQIVND in the germline V gene (reference sequence). With 7 bases removed from V and 8 bases from J, the gap between germline ends came to 8 bases. CDR3 protein: CASKGQEAFF. In DNA form, the CDR3 reads TGTGCCAGTAAGGGGCAAGAAGCTTTCTTT.

The chain is built from TRBV20-1 and TRBJ2-1, with 9 bases fitting TRBD1. The CDR3 is 10 residues long. Germline CDR1 and CDR2: DFQATT and SNEGSKA (reference sequence). Unmatched junction bases numbered 6, after V lost 6 bases and J lost 15 bases. For the CDR3, the DNA is TGCAGTGCAACTACAGGGGGCATGTTCTTC. This encodes CSATTGGMFF.

The chain has TRBV28 and TRBJ2-5; TRBD1 matches 8 bases. J gave up 5 bases and V 5 bases, and 10 bases lay outside the gene matches. CDR1 MDHEN and CDR2 SYDVKM come from the germline V gene. The CDR3 covers 15 residues. The CDR3 reads CASSGPETGVETQYF. CDR3 DNA sequence: TGTGCCAGCAGTGGCCCCGAGACAGGGGTTGAGACCCAGTACTTC.

The chain recombines TRBV25-1 with TRBJ2-7, with D possibly being TRBD2 (6 bases). CDR3 length: 15 amino acids. In germline, CDR1 is MGHDK, CDR2 SYGVNS. With 5 bases removed from V and 3 bases from J, the gap between germline ends came to 17 bases. For the CDR3, the DNA is TGTGCCAGCAGTCCCCCTCGAGCGGGCCGCTACGAGCAGTACTTC. Translating gives CASSPPRAGRYEQYF.

The chain combines TRBV4-1 with TRBJ2-1; 12 positions match TRBD2. This CDR3 has 17 amino acids. J lost 7 bases, V lost 0 bases, and 7 bases had no gene match. Germline loops: CDR1 MGHRA, CDR2 YSYEKL. CDR3 sequence reads: CASSQDSLAGGQNEQFF. CDR3 in DNA: TGCGCCAGCAGCCAAGATTCACTAGCGGGAGGTCAGAATGAGCAGTTCTTC.

The V gene is TRBV6-7, the J gene TRBJ1-4; D is undetermined. TRBV6-7 is labeled an ORF, and its function is uncertain. V lost 7 bases to trimming and J lost 8 bases, with 11 bases between them. This CDR3 contains 12 residues. The CDR3 sequence: CASIQQVEKLFF. The CDR3 nucleotides are TGTGCCAGCATCCAGCAGGTCGAAAAACTGTTTTTT.

This chain links TRBV10-3 with TRBJ1-1; no firm D call. Trimming took off 5 bases at V and 3 bases at J, with 13 bases between the two ends. Germline V gives CDR1 ENHRY, CDR2 SYGVKD. The CDR3 runs 14 residues. CDR3 loop: CAISWAAFYTEAFF. The CDR3 coding sequence is TGTGCCATCAGTTGGGCGGCCTTTTACACTGAAGCTTTCTTT.

The chain has TRBV27 and TRBJ2-3; D remains ambiguous. Trimming took off 3 bases at V and 7 bases at J, with 8 bases between the two ends. Germline-derived CDR1 and CDR2 are MNHEY and SMNVEV (reference sequence). The CDR3 extends over 12 amino acids. CDR3 bases: TGTGCCAGCAGTTTTGGCCGTCATACGCAGTATTTT. Translated: CASSFGRHTQYF.

J is TRBJ1-1 and V is TRBV7-6; D gene ambiguous. Trimming removed 2 bases at V and 4 bases at J, with 17 bases between. The CDR3 length is 16 residues. Germline-derived CDR1 and CDR2 are SGHVS and FNYEAQ. CDR3: CASSLSGQSGVTEAFF. The CDR3 DNA sequence: TGTGCCAGCAGCTTAAGTGGGCAATCTGGGGTCACTGAAGCTTTCTTT.

This rearrangement joins TRBV12-2 to TRBJ1-3; the D call TRBD1 from the table was never checked on the DNA. TRBV12-2 is a recognized pseudogene. The CDR3 sequence is 21 residues long. The CDR3 region has the DNA TGTGCAAGTCGCTTAGGTGGGGACAGGGTAGAGGGTGAGTTCTGTGGAAACACCATATATTTT. It specifies CASRLGGDRVEGEFCGNTIYF.

V and J are TRBV30 and TRBJ1-2, with a tentative D call TRBD1 (6 bases). Germline V CDR1 and CDR2: GTSNPN, SVGIG (reference sequence). The V gene lost 0 bases and the J gene lost 2 bases, with 7 bases spanning the gap. CDR3 length equals 13 residues. CDR3 protein: CAWSVGTNYGYTF. CDR3 sequence (DNA): TGTGCCTGGAGTGTAGGGACAAACTATGGCTACACCTTC.

To note about this clone: This specimen includes other DNA sequences encoding the same CDR3. The V gene is TRBV27, the J gene TRBJ2-1; D is perhaps TRBD2 (5 bases). This CDR3 contains 14 residues. Trimming left V 2 bases short and J 0 bases short, with 5 bases between. Germline V gene sequence: CDR1 MNHEY, CDR2 SMNVEV (reference sequence). The DNA of the CDR3 is TGTGCCAGCAGTTTAGGGAGCTCCTACAATGAGCAGTTCTTC. It encodes CASSLGSSYNEQFF.

The CDR3 sequence is CASSVGRSGIVTEQFF. The CDR3 DNA reads TGTGCCAGCAGCGTAGGACGCAGCGGGATCGTCACTGAGCAGTTCTTC. The chain employs TRBV9 and TRBJ2-1; 7 bases align to TRBD2. In germline, CDR1 is SGDLS, CDR2 YYNGEE. V shed 0 bases and J 9 bases; nucleotides not matched to a gene: 12. The CDR3 loop spans 16 amino acids.

The V gene is TRBV10-3, the J gene TRBJ2-1; D remains unclear. In germline, CDR1 is ENHRY, CDR2 SYGVKD. With 3 bases removed from V and 0 bases from J, the gap between germline ends came to 3 bases. The CDR3 totals 13 residues. The CDR3 DNA sequence: TGTGCCATCAGTGACAGCTCCTACAATGAGCAGTTCTTC. It codes for CAISDSSYNEQFF.

This chain's CDR3 is CASTTTGELFF. As DNA, the CDR3 is TGTGCCAGCACGACCACCGGGGAGCTGTTTTTT. V is TRBV6-5 and J is TRBJ2-2; D is unclear. Deletions cut 7 bases from V and 4 bases from J, with 4 bases between. CDR1 is MNHEY, CDR2 SVGAGI, per germline. This CDR3 has 11 amino acids.

The chain links TRBV11-2 to TRBJ2-7; TRBD1 agrees at 7 bases. The J segment lost 4 bases and the V segment lost 2 bases, leaving 8 bases of the junction unmatched. The CDR3 runs 15 residues. The germline CDR1 and CDR2 sequences are SGHAT and FQNNGV. The CDR3: CASSLLGGTVYEQYF. The CDR3 nucleotides read TGTGCCAGCAGCTTACTGGGTGGGACAGTTTACGAGCAGTACTTC.

The rearrangement joins TRBV2 to TRBJ2-3, with TRBD2 matching over 8 bases. The germline V gene has CDR1 SNHLY and CDR2 FYNNEI. CDR3 length: 16 amino acids. V shed 0 bases, J shed 5 bases, and the junction held 7 bases outside the gene matches. CDR3 bases: TGTGCCAGCAGTGAAGCTCTAGGACTAGCAGTAGATACGCAGTATTTT. As protein: CASSEALGLAVDTQYF.

The DNA for the CDR3 is TGCGCCAGCAGCTTGGACAGGGGATTTAAAGGAGATACGCAGTATTTT. Protein: CASSLDRGFKGDTQYF. This chain joins TRBV5-1 and TRBJ2-3; 7 bases agree with TRBD1. CDR3 length: 16 residues. The V segment lost 0 bases and the J segment 5 bases; nucleotides outside the gene matches: 9. CDR1 is SGHRS and CDR2 is YFSETQ in the germline V gene.

A few counts support this clone. V is TRBV4-1 and J is TRBJ2-7, with 12 bases matching TRBD2. V dropped 1 base and J dropped 2; count of bases not matched to a gene: 3. The CDR3 consists of 16 residues. The germline V gene encodes CDR1 MGHRA and CDR2 YSYEKL. This CDR3 reads CASSQGGLAGPYEQYF. In nucleotides, the CDR3 is TGCGCCAGCAGCCAAGGCGGACTAGCGGGACCCTACGAGCAGTACTTC.

V and J are TRBV9 and TRBJ1-5; 9 bases are a match to TRBD1. There are 15 residues in the CDR3. V dropped 4 bases and J dropped 5; count of bases not matched to a gene: 7. Germline-derived CDR1 and CDR2 are SGDLS and YYNGEE. CDR3 in amino acids: CASSSGTGYDQPQHF. CDR3 bases: TGTGCCAGCAGCTCCGGGACAGGGTATGATCAGCCCCAGCATTTT.